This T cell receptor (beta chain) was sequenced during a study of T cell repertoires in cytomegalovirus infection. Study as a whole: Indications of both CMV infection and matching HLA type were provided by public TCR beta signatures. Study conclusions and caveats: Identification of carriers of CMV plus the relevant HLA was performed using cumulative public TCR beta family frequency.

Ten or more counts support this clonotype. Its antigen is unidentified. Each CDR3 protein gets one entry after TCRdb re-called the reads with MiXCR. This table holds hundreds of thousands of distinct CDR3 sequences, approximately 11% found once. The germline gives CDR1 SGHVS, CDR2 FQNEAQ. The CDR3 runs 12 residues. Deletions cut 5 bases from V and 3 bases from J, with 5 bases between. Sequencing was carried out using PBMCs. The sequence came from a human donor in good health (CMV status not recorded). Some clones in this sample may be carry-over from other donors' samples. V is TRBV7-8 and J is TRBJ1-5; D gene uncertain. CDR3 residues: CASSQNNQPQHF. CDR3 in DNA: TGTGCCAGCAGCCAGAACAATCAGCCCCAGCATTTT.